The source of this T cell receptor (beta chain) is a study of T-cell reconstitution after alpha-beta-depleted transplantation in children. Unique molecular identifiers were used in preparing the TCRbeta library. TCRdb re-derived calls from the PCR reads in MiXCR, one entry per CDR3 protein. This sample has 100,000 to 120,000 distinct CDR3 sequences, with 10% found just once. Per germline, CDR1 ENHRY and CDR2 SYGVKD. Trimming took 2 bases from V and 2 from J, leaving 6 bases between them. The CDR3 spans 13 residues. This clonotype was seen repeatedly, ten times or more. The receptor's source is a human donor who donated a stem cell graft to a child with acute lymphoblastic leukemia. The sequenced sample was PBMCs from the stem cell graft donor, obtained from the stem cell graft. This chain links TRBV10-3 with TRBJ2-5, with D unclear. CDR3 coding DNA: TGTGCCATCAGTGAGGACGGTCAAGAGACCCAGTACTTC. This sequence encodes CAISEDGQETQYF.